The sequence of this TCR beta chain was determined in a study of blood T cells in healthy people across ages. Study observations and caveats: Naive T cell percentage strongly correlated with TCR beta diversity. Measured against age, TCR beta diversity per million T cells decreased in a roughly linear manner.

The authors ran a second PCR of about 7 to 12 cycles using a sample-barcoded 5' primer and a J-beta primer mix. Through a template-switch adaptor with 12 random nucleotides, each cDNA molecule received a tag. TCRdb reprocessed the 5' RACE reads with MiXCR, giving one entry per CDR3 protein. The sample contains about 1.6 million distinct CDR3 sequences, 34% of which appear only once. On this clonotype itself: Antigen specificity is unknown.

Donation came from healthy Caucasian individuals in Russia who were aged roughly 6 to 95. The TCR sequence derives from a woman aged 30 to 39 in good health. The sequenced sample consisted of blood.

The CDR3 DNA sequence: TGTGCCAGCAGCGAGGGGCCCAGCACGGACTATGGCTACACCTTC. It translates to CASSEGPSTDYGYTF. This chain uses TRBV7-2 with TRBJ1-2; D perhaps matches TRBD1 (5 bases). Per germline, CDR1 SGHTA and CDR2 FQGNSA. The CDR3 is 15 residues long. The V gene lost 5 bases and the J gene lost 3 bases, with 16 bases spanning the gap.